The next 22 T cell receptor beta chains were all read from a single sample in a study of T-cell reconstitution after alpha-beta-depleted transplantation in children. Unique molecular identifiers were used to barcode this TCRbeta library. MiXCR was run by TCRdb on the PCR reads, yielding one entry per CDR3 protein. The profile shows about 370,000 distinct CDR3 sequences, roughly 22% of them singletons. This material consisted of PBMCs from the stem cell graft donor, taken from the stem cell graft. Receptor source: a human donor who donated a stem cell graft to a child with acute myeloid leukemia.

The chain couples TRBV19 to TRBJ2-1, with TRBD2 identical over 15 bases. Germline trimming cut 5 bases from V and 9 bases from J; bases unmatched to any gene: 8. The CDR3 totals 16 residues. The germline CDR1 and CDR2 sequences are LNHDA and SQIVND (reference sequence). The CDR3 region has the DNA TGTGCCAGTAGTCCCTACGGACTAGCGGGAGGGATTGAGCAGTTCTTC. Protein: CASSPYGLAGGIEQFF.

This clonotype came up a few times. The chain couples TRBV3-1 to TRBJ2-2; D may match TRBD1 or TRBD2 (5 bases each). V lost 5 bases to trimming and J lost 0 bases, with 19 bases between them. This CDR3 spans 18 amino acids. From germline, CDR1 is LGHDT and CDR2 YNNKEL (reference sequence). In DNA form, the CDR3 reads TGTGCCAGCAGCGCCCCATACCGGGACCCTTCGAACACCGGGGAGCTGTTTTTT. Its protein product is CASSAPYRDPSNTGELFF.

V gene TRBV29-1 combines with J gene TRBJ2-7; 11 bases align to TRBD2. The ends lost 1 base at V and 7 bases at J; junction bases unmatched: 9. The germline CDR1 and CDR2 sequences are SQVTM and ANQGSEA. The CDR3 extends over 15 amino acids. The chain's CDR3 is CSVEGVLAGGREQYF. Written as DNA, the CDR3 is TGCAGCGTTGAAGGGGTGCTAGCGGGAGGTCGGGAGCAGTACTTC.

V is TRBV24-1 and J is TRBJ1-1; the D gene is possibly TRBD1 (6 bases). The CDR3 loop spans 15 amino acids. Per germline, CDR1 KGHDR and CDR2 SFDVKD. The germline V and J ends were trimmed by 5 bases and 1 base, with 13 bases remaining between them. CDR3 sequence reads: CATSALGQKNTEAFF. The CDR3 DNA sequence: TGTGCCACCAGTGCCCTAGGACAGAAGAACACTGAAGCTTTCTTT.

This clonotype was seen more than once but under ten times. The genes are TRBV7-9 and TRBJ2-1, with a weak D call TRBD1 (5 bases). CDR3 length: 15 residues. Germline CDR1 and CDR2: SEHNR and FQNEAQ (reference sequence). V was trimmed by 5 bases and J by 5 bases, leaving 16 bases between them. In nucleotides, the CDR3 is TGTGCCAGCAGCCTCGGCGCAGGGCTTAACAATGAGCAGTTCTTC. This codes for CASSLGAGLNNEQFF.

This clonotype turned up a few times. V is TRBV24-1 and J is TRBJ2-1; D remains ambiguous. CDR1 and CDR2 from the germline V gene are KGHDR and SFDVKD. CDR3 size: 15 residues. Trimming cost V 4 bases and J 0 bases, with 9 bases left between them. In DNA form, the CDR3 reads TGTGCCACCAGTGACACCGGCCCCTCCTACAATGAGCAGTTCTTC. Protein product: CATSDTGPSYNEQFF.

This clonotype was detected only a few times. The chain recombines TRBV7-2 with TRBJ2-7; D ambiguous. Germline V gene data show CDR1 as SGHTA and CDR2 as FQGNSA. The CDR3 loop spans 14 amino acids. Trimming took 1 base from V and 2 from J, leaving 9 bases between them. The CDR3 loop is CASSLGVTPYEQYF. CDR3 coding DNA: TGTGCCAGCAGCTTAGGGGTGACCCCCTACGAGCAGTACTTC. Based on the CDR3 plus reference TRBV7-2 and TRBJ2-7, the full variable domain is GAGVSQSPSNKVTEKGKDVELRCDPISGHTALYWYRQSLGQGLEFLIYFQGNSAPDKSGLPSDRFSAERTGGSVSTLTIQRTQQEDSAVYLCASSLGVTPYEQYFGPGTRLTVT.

The table lists this clonotype with many counts. Here the CDR3 reads CASSPLGASNQPQHF. The CDR3 DNA reads TGTGCCAGCTCACCATTGGGGGCGAGCAATCAGCCCCAGCATTTT. The V call is TRBV18, the J call TRBJ1-5, with D perhaps TRBD1 (6 bases). Germline V gene sequence: CDR1 KGHSH, CDR2 LQKENI. The CDR3 length is 15 residues. Trimming left V 2 bases short and J 1 base short, with 9 bases between.

V usage is TRBV4-3 and J usage is TRBJ2-1; a weak D match, TRBD2 (6 bases). CDR1 is LGHNA and CDR2 is YSLEER in the germline V gene. Deletions cut 5 bases from V and 0 bases from J, with 14 bases between. The CDR3 runs to 16 residues. The CDR3 loop is CASSWRDFSSYNEQFF. The CDR3 region has the DNA TGCGCCAGCAGCTGGCGGGACTTCAGCTCCTACAATGAGCAGTTCTTC.

This clonotype occurred many times. The chain couples TRBV5-1 to TRBJ2-7; 12 bases map to TRBD2. V lost 1 base, J lost 0 bases, and 8 bases stayed unmatched. This CDR3 region has 18 residues. Germline CDR1 SGHRS, CDR2 YFSETQ. CDR3 protein: CASSLHLAGGPSSYEQYF. The DNA for the CDR3 is TGCGCCAGCAGCTTGCATCTAGCGGGAGGGCCCAGCTCCTACGAGCAGTACTTC.

The rearrangement uses TRBV12-3 or TRBV12-4 and TRBJ2-7; possibly TRBD1 for D (5 bases). The CDR3 has 16 amino acids. V was cut by 4 bases and J by 1 base, with 17 bases left in between. CDR3 sequence (DNA): TGTGCCAGCAGTTCCCACAGACTCCCAGGGTCCTACGAGCAGTACTTC. This codes for CASSSHRLPGSYEQYF.

This clonotype was counted only a few times. The chain couples TRBV28 to TRBJ2-7; D gene ambiguous. Germline loops: CDR1 MDHEN, CDR2 SYDVKM. V was pared by 3 bases and J by 4 bases, with 13 bases between. CDR3 size: 14 residues. Here the CDR3 DNA reads TGTGCCAGCAGTTTCTTCCCAGGTCCGTACGAGCAGTACTTC. This codes for CASSFFPGPYEQYF.

In this sample, this clonotype turned up many times. As DNA, the CDR3 is TGCAGTGCTAGCAGTCTAGCGGAAGACTACAATGAGCAGTTCTTC. This sequence encodes CSASSLAEDYNEQFF. V and J are TRBV20-1 and TRBJ2-1; 7 nucleotides match TRBD2. The CDR3 contains 15 residues. V gave up 3 bases and J gave up 3 bases; unmatched junction bases: 8. CDR1 and CDR2 from the germline V gene are DFQATT and SNEGSKA (reference sequence).

This clonotype was seen repeatedly, ten times or more. J is TRBJ2-1 and V is TRBV29-1; D may be TRBD2 (6 bases). V was shortened by 5 bases and J by 6 bases, with 11 bases between the two germline ends. The CDR3 totals 12 residues. Germline CDR1 reads SQVTM; CDR2 reads ANQGSEA. In DNA form, the CDR3 reads TGCAGCGTTTTCGGGGGAGTCAATGAGCAGTTCTTC. Translation gives CSVFGGVNEQFF.

This clonotype showed up many times. Written as DNA, the CDR3 is TGCAGCGTTGGTGGGGACAGTCCCAATCAGCCCCAGCATTTT. Its translation is CSVGGDSPNQPQHF. The chain employs TRBV29-1 and TRBJ1-5, with 7 positions matching TRBD1. With V trimmed by 4 bases and J by 3 bases, 6 bases remained unmatched. This CDR3 region has 14 residues. The germline V gene encodes CDR1 SQVTM and CDR2 ANQGSEA.

This clonotype was seen ten or more times. J is TRBJ2-3 and V is TRBV29-1; D is unclear. Germline CDR1 reads SQVTM; CDR2 reads ANQGSEA. This CDR3 has 13 amino acids. The germline V and J ends were trimmed by 5 bases and 0 bases, with 9 bases remaining between them. Here the CDR3 DNA reads TGCAGCGTTTCCCTCCCTAGCACAGATACGCAGTATTTT. Translation gives CSVSLPSTDTQYF.

The CDR3, as DNA: TGTGCCAGCACCTTCGGACGGGTGTACGAGCAGTACTTC. This codes for CASTFGRVYEQYF. The genes are TRBV12-3 or TRBV12-4 and TRBJ2-7; D remains unclear. Trimming stripped 7 bases from V and 4 bases from J, with 14 bases between. The CDR3 totals 13 residues.

This clonotype was counted ten times or more. The J gene is TRBJ2-7, the V gene TRBV15; D unclear. There are 15 residues in the CDR3. Trimming took 0 bases from V and 4 from J, leaving 13 bases between them. In germline, CDR1 is LNHNV, CDR2 YYDKDF (reference sequence). In DNA form, the CDR3 reads TGTGCCACCAGCAGAGATCTAACAGACCCATACGAGCAGTACTTC. Translated, it gives CATSRDLTDPYEQYF. Supplemented by reference TRBV15 and TRBJ2-7, the full variable domain reads DAMVIQNPRYQVTQFGKPVTLSCSQTLNHNVMYWYQQKSSQAPKLLFHYYDKDFNNEADTPDNFQSRRPNTSFCFLDIRSPGLGDTAMYLCATSRDLTDPYEQYFGPGTRLTVT.

The chain is built from TRBV29-1 and TRBJ1-3, with a tentative D call TRBD1 (5 bases). Per the germline V gene, CDR1 is SQVTM and CDR2 is ANQGSEA. This CDR3 spans 13 amino acids. V was pared by 3 bases and J by 1 base, with 7 bases between. The CDR3 bases are TGCAGCGTTGAGGGGGGATCTGGAAACACCATATATTTT. It is translated as CSVEGGSGNTIYF.

The chain links TRBV7-8 to TRBJ2-1, with D possibly being TRBD2 (6 bases). Per germline, CDR1 SGHVS and CDR2 FQNEAQ. This CDR3 is 15 amino acids long. Trimming took 4 bases from V and 9 from J, leaving 19 bases between them. The CDR3 reads CASSYTTGLGLEQFF. CDR3 nucleotide sequence: TGTGCCAGCAGCTACACTACGGGACTTGGTCTTGAGCAGTTCTTC.

Here the CDR3 DNA reads TGTGCCATCGGGACCGGGACTACCGATTACGAGCAGTACTTC. Translating it yields CAIGTGTTDYEQYF. J is TRBJ2-7 and V is TRBV10-3, with 7 nucleotides matching TRBD2. The length of the CDR3 is 14 residues. Germline-derived CDR1 and CDR2 are ENHRY and SYGVKD. Trimming cost V 8 bases and J 4 bases; bases outside gene matches: 11.

This rearrangement joins TRBV7-9 to TRBJ2-1, with 14 bases identical to TRBD2. Germline V gene sequence: CDR1 SEHNR, CDR2 FQNEAQ (reference sequence). The CDR3 consists of 17 residues. The junction had 3 bases not matched to a gene; V was cut back by 5 bases and J by 0 bases. In nucleotides, the CDR3 is TGTGCCAGCAGCGGGGGGACTAGCGGGAGCTCCTACAATGAGCAGTTCTTC. This sequence encodes CASSGGTSGSSYNEQFF.